What follows are 14 T cell receptor beta chains derived from one specimen sequenced in a study of a mutant IDH1 vaccine in newly diagnosed glioma. Described time point: week 35, safety follow-up. In every dose of vaccine, 300 ug of mutant IDH1 20-mer peptide was given alongside topical imiquimod. TCRdb's copy holds only in-frame clones and misses some; the assay was immunoSEQ multiplex PCR. The data contain tens of thousands of clones, roughly 77% of them singletons. Their antigen targets remain unknown. Source: PBMCs, taken from a glioma patient whose treatment included an IDH1 peptide vaccine. The receptors derive from a man in his forties with glioma. Some clones in this sample may be carry-over from other donors' samples.

This clone was counted between two and nine times. V usage is TRBV28 and J usage is TRBJ1-2; D uncertain. The germline gives CDR1 MDHEN, CDR2 SYDVKM. Trimming pared 6 bases from V and 2 bases from J, leaving 4 bases between. The CDR3 has 11 amino acids. The CDR3 coding sequence is TGTGCCAGCAGCCCCAACTATGGCTACACCTTC. Encoded protein: CASSPNYGYTF.

This clone was seen more than once but under ten times. This chain connects TRBV11-3 to TRBJ2-7; the match to TRBD2 covers 8 bases. The CDR3 contains 14 residues. J lost 2 bases, V lost 3 bases, and 3 bases had no gene match. Germline CDR1 reads SGHNT; CDR2 reads YENEEA. The CDR3 coding sequence is TGTGCCAGCAGCTTGGCGGGGGGAACCTACGAGCAGTACTTC. Its translation is CASSLAGGTYEQYF. Full variable domain (missing parts from reference TRBV11-3 and TRBJ2-7): EAGVVQSPRYKIIEKKQPVAFWCNPISGHNTLYWYLQNLGQGPELLIRYENEEAVDDSQLPKDRFSAERLKGVDSTLKIQPAELGDSAVYLCASSLAGGTYEQYFGPGTRLTVT.

The chain uses TRBV7-9 and TRBJ1-2; 9 bases are a match to TRBD1. CDR1 SEHNR and CDR2 FQNEAQ come from the germline V gene (reference sequence). This CDR3 region has 14 residues. Unmatched junction bases numbered 2, after V lost 3 bases and J lost 3 bases. CDR3 sequence reads: CASSFDRGDYGYTF. In DNA form, the CDR3 reads TGTGCCAGCAGCTTCGACAGGGGGGACTATGGCTACACCTTC.

As concerns this clone: One end of the junction is discordant with germline, which a read error may explain. The V gene is TRBV7-7, the J gene TRBJ2-6; 8 bases match TRBD2. The CDR3 spans 18 residues. Germline V gene data show CDR1 as SSHAT and CDR2 as FNYEAQ (reference sequence). CDR3 region: CASSRGGRGGPGANVLTF. In DNA, the CDR3 is TGTGCTAGCAGCCGGGGGGGCAGGGGCGGACCTGGGGCCAACGTCCTGACTTTC.

The rearrangement uses TRBV14 and TRBJ2-3; D remains ambiguous. Trimming cost V 4 bases and J 3 bases, with 14 bases left between them. Germline V gene data show CDR1 as SGHDN and CDR2 as FVKESK. CDR3 size: 15 residues. The CDR3 sequence is CASSPTKIRTDTQYF. The CDR3 bases are TGTGCCAGCAGCCCGACAAAGATTCGAACAGATACGCAGTATTTT.

This chain connects TRBV2 to TRBJ1-2, with D unclear. From germline, CDR1 is SNHLY and CDR2 FYNNEI. The CDR3 is 17 amino acids. Deletions cut 1 base from V and 2 bases from J, with 17 bases between. The DNA of the CDR3 is TGTGCCAGCAGTGAAGGGTTGTGGGGATACATCAACTATGGCTACACCTTC. This encodes CASSEGLWGYINYGYTF.

The gene calls are TRBV19 and TRBJ2-2, with a possible D match to TRBD1 (6 bases). This CDR3 comprises 17 residues. Per the germline V gene, CDR1 is LNHDA and CDR2 is SQIVND (reference sequence). Trimming took off 2 bases at V and 6 bases at J, with 19 bases between the two ends. CDR3 loop: CASSISLQGLSAGELFF. As DNA, the CDR3 is TGTGCCAGTAGTATATCCCTCCAGGGGTTGTCGGCCGGGGAGCTGTTTTTT.

V and J are TRBV5-4 and TRBJ2-5; D ambiguous. The CDR3 totals 13 residues. V lost 0 bases, J lost 4 bases, and 7 bases lay in between. Germline V gene sequence: CDR1 SGHNT, CDR2 YYREEE (reference sequence). CDR3 bases: TGTGCCAGCAGCTTGGGTTGGGGAGAGACCCAGTACTTC. Amino acid sequence: CASSLGWGETQYF.

V gene TRBV10-3 combines with J gene TRBJ2-5; D is undetermined. The CDR3 loop spans 13 amino acids. V was clipped by 6 bases and J by 2 bases, with 10 bases between them. In germline, CDR1 is ENHRY, CDR2 SYGVKD. CDR3 bases: TGTGCCATCAGAGGGCTGGCACAAGAGACCCAGTACTTC. It encodes CAIRGLAQETQYF.

V and J are TRBV7-8 and TRBJ1-5; perhaps TRBD1 as D (6 bases). Trimming removed 5 bases from V and 0 bases from J, with 14 bases in between. The V gene's germline CDR1 is SGHVS and CDR2 FQNEAQ. The CDR3 length is 16 residues. CDR3 DNA sequence: TGTGCCAGCAGCAAGACAGGATTTTATAGCAATCAGCCCCAGCATTTT. Translating gives CASSKTGFYSNQPQHF.

This clone appeared a single time. CDR3 protein: CASSQELRDEVGYTF. CDR3 DNA sequence: TGTGCCAGCAGCCAAGAACTAAGGGACGAGGTAGGCTACACCTTC. The V call is TRBV4-2, the J call TRBJ1-2; possible D gene TRBD1, 5 bases. The CDR3 consists of 15 residues. The germline V gene has CDR1 LGHNA and CDR2 YNFKEQ. The V gene lost 0 bases and the J gene lost 8 bases, with 16 bases spanning the gap.

The chain links TRBV20-1 to TRBJ2-1; TRBD1 is a possible D gene (5 bases). Germline V gene data show CDR1 as DFQATT and CDR2 as SNEGSKA (reference sequence). The CDR3 has 11 amino acids. The CDR3 DNA sequence: TGCGGGGCCTCCACCTACAATGAGCAGTTCTTC. Translating gives CGASTYNEQFF.

This clone was detected only a few times. This chain connects TRBV7-2 to TRBJ2-3; D ambiguous. This CDR3 comprises 11 residues. V was trimmed by 4 bases and J by 5 bases, leaving 4 bases between them. Germline V CDR1 and CDR2: SGHTA, FQGNSA. The CDR3 sequence: CASSSRDTQYF. CDR3 nucleotide sequence: TGTGCCAGCAGCTCCCGAGATACGCAGTATTTT.

Only a few counts were recorded for this clone. The chain employs TRBV10-2 and TRBJ2-5; 8 nucleotides line up with TRBD1. Trimming took 3 bases from V and 4 from J; bases not matched to a gene: 7. The CDR3 has 15 amino acids. Germline V gene data show CDR1 as WSHSY and CDR2 as SAAADI. Here the CDR3 DNA reads TGCGCCAGCAGTGAAGGCAGGGGGCATCGAGAGACCCAGTACTTC. Translating it yields CASSEGRGHRETQYF.